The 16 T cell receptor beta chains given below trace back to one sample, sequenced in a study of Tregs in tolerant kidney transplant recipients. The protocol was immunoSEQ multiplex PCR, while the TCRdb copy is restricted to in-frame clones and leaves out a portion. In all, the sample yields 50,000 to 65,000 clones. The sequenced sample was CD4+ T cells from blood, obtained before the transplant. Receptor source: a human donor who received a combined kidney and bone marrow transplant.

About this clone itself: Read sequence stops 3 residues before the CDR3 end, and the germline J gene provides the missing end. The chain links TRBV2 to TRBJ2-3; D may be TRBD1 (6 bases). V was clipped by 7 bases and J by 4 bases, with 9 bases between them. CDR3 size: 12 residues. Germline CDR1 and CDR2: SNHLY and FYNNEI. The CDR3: CASTGDADTQYF. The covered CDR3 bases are TGTGCCAGCACAGGGGACGCAGATACG.

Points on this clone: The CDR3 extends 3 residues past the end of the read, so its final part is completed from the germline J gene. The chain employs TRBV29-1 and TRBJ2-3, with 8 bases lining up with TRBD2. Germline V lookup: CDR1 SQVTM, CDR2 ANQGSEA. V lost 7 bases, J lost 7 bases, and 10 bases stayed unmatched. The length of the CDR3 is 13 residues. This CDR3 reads CSARGLVSYTQYF. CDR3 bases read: TGCAGCGCCCGGGGACTAGTGTCGTATACG.

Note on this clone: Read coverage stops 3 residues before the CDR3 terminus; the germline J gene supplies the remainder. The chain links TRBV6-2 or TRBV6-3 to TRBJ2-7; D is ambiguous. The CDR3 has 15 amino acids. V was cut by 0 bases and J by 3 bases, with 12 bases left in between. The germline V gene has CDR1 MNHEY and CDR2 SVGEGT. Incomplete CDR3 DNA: TGTGCCAGCAGTTACTCGATGTTCTTTAGCTACGAG. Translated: CASSYSMFFSYE. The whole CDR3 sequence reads CASSYSMFFSYEQYF.

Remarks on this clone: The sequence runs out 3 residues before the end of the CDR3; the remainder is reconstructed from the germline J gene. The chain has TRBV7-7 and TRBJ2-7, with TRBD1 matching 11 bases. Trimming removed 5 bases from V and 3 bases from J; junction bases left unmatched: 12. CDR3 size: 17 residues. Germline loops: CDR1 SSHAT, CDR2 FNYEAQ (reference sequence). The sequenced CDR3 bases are TGTGCCAGCAGCCCGGGGACTGGACAGGGGGCCTTCTACGAG. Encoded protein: CASSPGTGQGAFYE. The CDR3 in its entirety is CASSPGTGQGAFYEQYF.

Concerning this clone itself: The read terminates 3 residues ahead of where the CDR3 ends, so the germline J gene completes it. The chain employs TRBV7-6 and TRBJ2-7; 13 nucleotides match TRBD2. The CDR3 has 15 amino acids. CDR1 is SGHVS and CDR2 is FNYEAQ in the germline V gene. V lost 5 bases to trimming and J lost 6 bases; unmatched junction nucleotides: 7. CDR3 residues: CASSQGLAGVREQYF. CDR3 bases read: TGTGCCAGCAGCCAAGGACTAGCGGGAGTGCGCGAG.

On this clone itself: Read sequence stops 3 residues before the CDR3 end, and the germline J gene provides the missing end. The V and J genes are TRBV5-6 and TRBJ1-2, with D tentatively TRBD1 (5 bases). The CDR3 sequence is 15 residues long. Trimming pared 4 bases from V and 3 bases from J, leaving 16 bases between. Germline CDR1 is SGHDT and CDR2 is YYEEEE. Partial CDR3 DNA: TGTGCCAGCAGCCCTAGCGGGGGAGTCTACTATGGC. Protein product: CASSPSGGVYYG. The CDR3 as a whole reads CASSPSGGVYYGYTF.

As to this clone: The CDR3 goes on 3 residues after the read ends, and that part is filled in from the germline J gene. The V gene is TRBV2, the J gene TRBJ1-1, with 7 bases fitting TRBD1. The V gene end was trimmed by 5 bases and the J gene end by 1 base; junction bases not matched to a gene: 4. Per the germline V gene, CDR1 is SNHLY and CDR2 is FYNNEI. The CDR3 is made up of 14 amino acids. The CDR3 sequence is CASSYDRANTEAFF. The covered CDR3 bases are TGTGCCAGCAGTTATGACAGGGCGAACACTGAA.

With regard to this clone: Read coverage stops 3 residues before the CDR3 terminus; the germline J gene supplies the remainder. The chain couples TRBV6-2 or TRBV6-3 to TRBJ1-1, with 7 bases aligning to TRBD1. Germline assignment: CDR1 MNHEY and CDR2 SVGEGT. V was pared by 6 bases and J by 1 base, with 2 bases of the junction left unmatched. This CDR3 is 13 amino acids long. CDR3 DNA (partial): TGTGCCAGCAGCGGACAGGAGAACACTGAA. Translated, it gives CASSGQENTE. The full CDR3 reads CASSGQENTEAFF.

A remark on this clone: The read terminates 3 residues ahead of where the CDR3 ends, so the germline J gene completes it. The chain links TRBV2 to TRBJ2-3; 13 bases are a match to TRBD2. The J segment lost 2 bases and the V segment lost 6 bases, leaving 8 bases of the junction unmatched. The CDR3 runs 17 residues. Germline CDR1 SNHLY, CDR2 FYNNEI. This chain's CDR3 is CASSALGLAGNTDTQYF. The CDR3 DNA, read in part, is TGTGCCAGCAGCGCTTTGGGACTAGCGGGAAACACAGATACG.

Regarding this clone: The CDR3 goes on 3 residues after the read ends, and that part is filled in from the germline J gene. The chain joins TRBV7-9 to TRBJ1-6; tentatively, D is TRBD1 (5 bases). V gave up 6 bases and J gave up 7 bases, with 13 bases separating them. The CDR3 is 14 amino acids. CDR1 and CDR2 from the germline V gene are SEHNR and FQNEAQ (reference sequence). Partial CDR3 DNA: TGTGCCAGCAGAGAGGGGAAGGGGAATTCACCC. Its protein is CASREGKGNSP. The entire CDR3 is CASREGKGNSPLHF.

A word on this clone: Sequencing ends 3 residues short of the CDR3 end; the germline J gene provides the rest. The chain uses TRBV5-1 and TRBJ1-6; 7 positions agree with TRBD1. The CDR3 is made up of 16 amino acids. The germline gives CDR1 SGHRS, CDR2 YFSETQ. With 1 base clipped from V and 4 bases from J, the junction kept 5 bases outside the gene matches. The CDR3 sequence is CASSLSGQYYNSPLHF. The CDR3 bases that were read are TGCGCCAGCAGCTTGTCGGGACAGTATTATAATTCACCC.

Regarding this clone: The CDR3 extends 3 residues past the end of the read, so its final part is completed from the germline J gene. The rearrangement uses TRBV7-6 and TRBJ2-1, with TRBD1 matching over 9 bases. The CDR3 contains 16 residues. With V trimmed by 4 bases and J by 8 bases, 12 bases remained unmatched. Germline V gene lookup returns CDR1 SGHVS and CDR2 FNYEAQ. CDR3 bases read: TGTGCCAGCAGCTCCCTCAAAGGACAGGGGCGCGATGAG. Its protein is CASSSLKGQGRDE. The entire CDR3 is CASSSLKGQGRDEQFF.

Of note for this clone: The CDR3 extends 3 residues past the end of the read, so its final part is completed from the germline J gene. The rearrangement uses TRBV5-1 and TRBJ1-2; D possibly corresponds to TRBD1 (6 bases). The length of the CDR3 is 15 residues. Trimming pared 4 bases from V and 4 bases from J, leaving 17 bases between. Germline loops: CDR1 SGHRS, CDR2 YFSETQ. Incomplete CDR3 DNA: TGCGCCAGCAGCCCCCGGGACAACCAACCCTATGGC. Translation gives CASSPRDNQPYG. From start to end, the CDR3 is CASSPRDNQPYGYTF.

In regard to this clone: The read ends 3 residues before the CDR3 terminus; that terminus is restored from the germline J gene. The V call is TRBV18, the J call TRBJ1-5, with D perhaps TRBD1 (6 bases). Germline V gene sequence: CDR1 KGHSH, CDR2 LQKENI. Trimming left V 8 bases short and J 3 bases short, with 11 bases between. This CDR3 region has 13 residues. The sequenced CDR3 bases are TGTGCCAGCACCGGACAGATCAATCAGCCC. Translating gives CASTGQINQP. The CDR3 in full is CASTGQINQPQHF.

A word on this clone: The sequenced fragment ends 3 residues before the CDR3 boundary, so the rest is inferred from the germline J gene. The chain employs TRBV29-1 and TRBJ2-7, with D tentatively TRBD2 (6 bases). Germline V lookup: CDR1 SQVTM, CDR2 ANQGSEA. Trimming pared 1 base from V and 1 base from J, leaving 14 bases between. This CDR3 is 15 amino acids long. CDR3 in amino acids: CSVEALEGTSYEQYF. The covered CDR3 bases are TGCAGCGTTGAAGCCCTGGAGGGTACGTCCTACGAG.

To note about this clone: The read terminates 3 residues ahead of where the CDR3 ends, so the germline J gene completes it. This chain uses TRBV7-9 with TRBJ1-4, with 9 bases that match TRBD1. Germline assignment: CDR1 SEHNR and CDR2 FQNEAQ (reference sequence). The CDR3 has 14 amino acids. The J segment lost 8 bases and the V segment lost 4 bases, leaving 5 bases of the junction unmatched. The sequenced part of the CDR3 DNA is TGTGCCAGCAGCTCTGGGACAGGGAGCGAAAAA. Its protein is CASSSGTGSEK. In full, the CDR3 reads CASSSGTGSEKLFF.